What follows are 15 T cell receptor beta chains derived from one specimen sequenced in a study of long-term antiretroviral therapy in people with HIV (dated 2022 in TCRdb). The immunoSEQ hsTCRB v3.0 assay was used at survey level resolution to sequence the TRB variable region. In its TCRdb copy, this immuneACCESS table keeps in-frame sequences only and misses some clones. Where compared with another copy, unresolved V genes explain less than half of these, and the others have no known cause. The sample yields tens of thousands of clones; 76% were counted once. The ten largest clonotypes hold more than 4% of the sample. Sequenced here: unsorted PBMCs, sampled 0.5 years after starting antiretroviral therapy. Receptor source: a woman aged 40-49 years with HIV.

Only one count was recorded for this clone. The rearrangement uses TRBV4-1 and TRBJ2-3; 7 nucleotides match TRBD2. Per germline, CDR1 MGHRA and CDR2 YSYEKL. CDR3 length: 15 residues. The V segment lost 1 base and the J segment 5 bases; nucleotides outside the gene matches: 6. The CDR3 spells CASSQVRTSKDTQYF. The CDR3, as DNA: TGCGCCAGCAGCCAAGTTAGGACTAGTAAAGATACGCAGTATTTT.

This chain joins TRBV6-6 and TRBJ1-2; D possibly corresponds to TRBD1 (6 bases). CDR3 length: 15 amino acids. V shed 4 bases and J shed 7 bases, with 19 bases lying between them. Per the germline V gene, CDR1 is MNHNY and CDR2 is SVGAGI (reference sequence). CDR3 DNA sequence: TGTGCCAGCAGTTTCGGGGGCACTCAAGCGGGTGGCTACACCTTC. Its protein product is CASSFGGTQAGGYTF.

CDR3 protein: CSVEDWRGDEQYF. The DNA for the CDR3 is TGCAGCGTTGAAGACTGGCGGGGGGACGAGCAGTACTTC. V and J are TRBV29-1 and TRBJ2-7; TRBD2 aligns across 8 bases. The CDR3 loop spans 13 amino acids. The germline V gene has CDR1 SQVTM and CDR2 ANQGSEA. Unmatched junction bases numbered 3, after V lost 0 bases and J lost 5 bases.

The chain joins TRBV7-2 to TRBJ1-3; 7 bases are a match to TRBD1. Germline V gene lookup returns CDR1 SGHTA and CDR2 FQGNSA. V gave up 4 bases and J gave up 2 bases; unmatched junction bases: 8. The CDR3 is made up of 16 amino acids. This CDR3 is CASSYQTGFTGNTIYF. The CDR3 coding sequence is TGTGCCAGCAGCTACCAGACAGGGTTCACTGGAAACACCATATATTTT.

V gene TRBV19 combines with J gene TRBJ1-1; 9 bases align to TRBD1. V gave up 6 bases and J gave up 11 bases; unmatched junction bases: 7. The CDR3 spans 12 residues. In germline, CDR1 is LNHDA, CDR2 SQIVND (reference sequence). For the CDR3, the DNA is TGTGCCAGTAGCCCGGGACAGGGAGGGGCTTTCTTT. Its translation is CASSPGQGGAFF. Full variable domain (remainder filled in from reference TRBV19 and TRBJ1-1): DGGITQSPKYLFRKEGQNVTLSCEQNLNHDAMYWYRQDPGQGLRLIYYSQIVNDFQKGDIAEGYSVSREKKESFPLTVTSAQKNPTAFYLCASSPGQGGAFFGQGTRLTVV.

This chain connects TRBV27 to TRBJ2-1; D gene ambiguous. Trimming removed 10 bases at V and 3 bases at J, with 13 bases between. CDR3 length: 13 residues. CDR1 and CDR2 (germline): MNHEY, SMNVEV (reference sequence). CDR3 in amino acids: CATLSGLYNEQFF. The DNA for the CDR3 is TGTGCCACCCTCTCCGGCCTCTACAATGAGCAGTTCTTC.

This clone was seen a handful of times. The chain is built from TRBV19 and TRBJ1-2; the match to TRBD1 covers 7 bases. Germline CDR1 is LNHDA and CDR2 is SQIVND (reference sequence). V lost 4 bases to trimming and J lost 2 bases; unmatched junction nucleotides: 4. The CDR3 totals 14 residues. CDR3 in DNA: TGTGCCAGTAGTACCAGGGGGGGAAACTATGGCTACACCTTC. Translating gives CASSTRGGNYGYTF.

V usage is TRBV18 and J usage is TRBJ2-1, with 7 bases aligning to TRBD1. V was clipped by 6 bases and J by 7 bases; unmatched bases: 6. The CDR3 length is 13 residues. Germline assignment: CDR1 KGHSH and CDR2 LQKENI. The CDR3 loop is CASSLSTGNEQFF. The CDR3 nucleotides read TGTGCCAGCTCGCTATCGACAGGGAATGAGCAGTTCTTC.

This sequence joins TRBV6-5 and TRBJ2-7; 9 nucleotides align to TRBD1. This CDR3 contains 14 residues. V lost 7 bases to trimming and J lost 2 bases; unmatched junction nucleotides: 6. CDR1 is MNHEY and CDR2 is SVGAGI in the germline V gene. CDR3 in DNA: TGTGCCAGCACCCGGACAGGGGCGACCTACGAGCAGTACTTC. This gives the protein CASTRTGATYEQYF.

The chain uses TRBV9 and TRBJ2-2, with TRBD2 identical over 9 bases. Germline-derived CDR1 and CDR2 are SGDLS and YYNGEE. The V gene end was trimmed by 3 bases and the J gene end by 1 base; junction bases not matched to a gene: 10. This CDR3 is 18 amino acids long. CDR3 protein: CASSGGASGVRNTGELFF. Written as DNA, the CDR3 is TGTGCCAGCAGCGGGGGGGCTAGCGGGGTTAGGAACACCGGGGAGCTGTTTTTT.

V gene TRBV29-1 combines with J gene TRBJ1-1; maybe TRBD1 (5 bases). The V end was cut by 3 bases, the J end by 0 bases, with 11 bases between. Germline CDR1 SQVTM, CDR2 ANQGSEA. The CDR3 sequence is 14 residues long. CDR3 DNA: TGCAGCGTTGAGGCAGGGTCCATGAACACTGAAGCTTTCTTT. Its protein product is CSVEAGSMNTEAFF.

V gene TRBV7-9 combines with J gene TRBJ1-1; D possibly corresponds to TRBD1 (5 bases). The V gene's germline CDR1 is SEHNR and CDR2 FQNEAQ (reference sequence). There are 14 residues in the CDR3. Trimming removed 5 bases at V and 4 bases at J, with 14 bases between. CDR3 in DNA: TGTGCCAGCAGCGCGTACGGGGGGGGCACTGAAGCTTTCTTT. The encoded protein is CASSAYGGGTEAFF.

V gene TRBV7-3 combines with J gene TRBJ2-3, with 12 bases identical to TRBD2. Germline V gene data show CDR1 as SGHTA and CDR2 as FQGTGA. V lost 5 bases and J lost 6; bases outside the gene matches: 12. The CDR3 runs 17 residues. CDR3 sequence reads: CASSPPGLAGGLDTQYF. The CDR3 DNA is TGTGCCAGCAGCCCCCCTGGGCTAGCGGGGGGGCTGGATACGCAGTATTTT. The full variable domain, completed using reference TRBV7-3 and TRBJ2-3, is GAGVSQTPSNKVTEKGKYVELRCDPISGHTALYWYRQSLGQGPEFLIYFQGTGAADDSGLPNDRFFAVRPEGSVSTLKIQRTERGDSAVYLCASSPPGLAGGLDTQYFGPGTRLTVL.

The chain links TRBV5-1 to TRBJ1-6, with D unresolved. CDR1 is SGHRS and CDR2 is YFSETQ in the germline V gene. Between the trimmed V and J ends, which lost 2 bases and 3 bases, there was a span of 6 bases. The CDR3 consists of 14 residues. The DNA of the CDR3 is TGCGCCAGCAGCTTCCGGGGCTATAATTCACCCCTCCACTTT. Translating gives CASSFRGYNSPLHF.

By sample share, this clone is medium-sized. The chain has TRBV4-2 and TRBJ2-7, with D perhaps matching TRBD2 (6 bases). Germline V gene sequence: CDR1 LGHNA, CDR2 YNFKEQ. V shed 1 base and J shed 1 base, with 20 bases lying between them. This CDR3 contains 18 residues. CDR3 nucleotides: TGTGCCAGCAGCCAAGGACTCCCGATTGGCGGGGATTCCTACGAGCAGTACTTC. It encodes CASSQGLPIGGDSYEQYF.